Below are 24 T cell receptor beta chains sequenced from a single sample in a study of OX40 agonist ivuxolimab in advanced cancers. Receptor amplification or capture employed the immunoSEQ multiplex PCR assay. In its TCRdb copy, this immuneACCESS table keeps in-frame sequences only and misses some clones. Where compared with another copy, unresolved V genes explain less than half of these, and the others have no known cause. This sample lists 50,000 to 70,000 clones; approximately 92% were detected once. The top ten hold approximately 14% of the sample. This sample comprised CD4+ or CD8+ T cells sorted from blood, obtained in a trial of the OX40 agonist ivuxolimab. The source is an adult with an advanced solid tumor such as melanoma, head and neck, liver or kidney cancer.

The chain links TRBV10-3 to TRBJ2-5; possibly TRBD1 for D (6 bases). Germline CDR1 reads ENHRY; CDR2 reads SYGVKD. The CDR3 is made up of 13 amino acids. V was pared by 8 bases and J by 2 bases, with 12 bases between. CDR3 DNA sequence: TGTGCCATCGGACGGACAGTTCAAGAGACCCAGTACTTC. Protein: CAIGRTVQETQYF.

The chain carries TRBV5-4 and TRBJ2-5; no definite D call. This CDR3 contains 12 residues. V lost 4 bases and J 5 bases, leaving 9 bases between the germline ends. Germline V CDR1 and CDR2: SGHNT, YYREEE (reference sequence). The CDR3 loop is CASSSGHETQYF. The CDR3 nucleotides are TGTGCCAGCAGCAGTGGGCACGAGACCCAGTACTTC.

CDR3 DNA: TGTGCCAGCAGTTTGGGGACTAGCATGGACGAGCAGTACTTC. Translating gives CASSLGTSMDEQYF. This sequence joins TRBV28 and TRBJ2-7, with 9 bases that match TRBD2. This CDR3 has 14 residues. Per the germline V gene, CDR1 is MDHEN and CDR2 is SYDVKM. The ends lost 3 bases at V and 5 bases at J; junction bases unmatched: 5.

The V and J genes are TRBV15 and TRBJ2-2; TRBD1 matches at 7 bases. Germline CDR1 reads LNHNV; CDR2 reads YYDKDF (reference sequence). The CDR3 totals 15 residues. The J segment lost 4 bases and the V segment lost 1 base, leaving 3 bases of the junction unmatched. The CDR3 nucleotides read TGTGCCACCAGCAGAGTGGGACAGTTCACCGGGGAGCTGTTTTTT. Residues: CATSRVGQFTGELFF.

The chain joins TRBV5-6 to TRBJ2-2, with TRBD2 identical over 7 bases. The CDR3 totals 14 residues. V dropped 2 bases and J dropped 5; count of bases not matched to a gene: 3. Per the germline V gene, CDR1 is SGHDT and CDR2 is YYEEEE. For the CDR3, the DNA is TGTGCCAGCAGCTTAGGGACTACTACCGGGGAGCTGTTTTTT. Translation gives CASSLGTTTGELFF. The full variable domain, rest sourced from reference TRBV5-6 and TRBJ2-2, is DAGVTQSPTHLIKTRGQQVTLRCSPKSGHDTVSWYQQALGQGPQFIFQYYEEEERQRGNFPDRFSGHQFPNYSSELNVNALLLGDSALYLCASSLGTTTGELFFGEGSRLTVL.

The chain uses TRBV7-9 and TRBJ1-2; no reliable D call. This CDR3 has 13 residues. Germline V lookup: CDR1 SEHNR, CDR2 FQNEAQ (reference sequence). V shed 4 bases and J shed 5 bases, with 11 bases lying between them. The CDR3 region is CASSSSSIYGYTF. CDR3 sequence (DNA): TGTGCCAGCAGCTCTTCGAGCATTTATGGCTACACCTTC.

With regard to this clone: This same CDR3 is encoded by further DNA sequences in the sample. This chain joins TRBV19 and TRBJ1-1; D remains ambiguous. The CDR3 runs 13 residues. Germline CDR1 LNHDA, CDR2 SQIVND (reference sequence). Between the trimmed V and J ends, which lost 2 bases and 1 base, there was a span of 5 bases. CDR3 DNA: TGTGCCAGTAGTATATGGGAGAACACTGAAGCTTTCTTT. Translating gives CASSIWENTEAFF.

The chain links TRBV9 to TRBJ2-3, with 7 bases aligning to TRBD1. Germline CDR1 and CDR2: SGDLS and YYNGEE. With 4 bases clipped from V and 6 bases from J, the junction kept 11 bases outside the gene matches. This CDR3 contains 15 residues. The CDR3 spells CASSKGTASTDTQYF. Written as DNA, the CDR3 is TGTGCCAGCAGCAAAGGGACAGCGTCTACTGATACGCAGTATTTT. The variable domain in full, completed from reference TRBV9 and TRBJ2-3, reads DSGVTQTPKHLITATGQRVTLRCSPRSGDLSVYWYQQSLDQGLQFLIQYYNGEERAKGNILERFSAQQFPDLHSELNLSSLELGDSALYFCASSKGTASTDTQYFGPGTRLTVL.

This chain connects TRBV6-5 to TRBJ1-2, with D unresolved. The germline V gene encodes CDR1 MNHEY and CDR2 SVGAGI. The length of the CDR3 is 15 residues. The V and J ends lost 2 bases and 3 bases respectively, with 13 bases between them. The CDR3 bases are TGTGCCAGCAGTTACAGGGCGGTTGGCGACTATGGCTACACCTTC. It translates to CASSYRAVGDYGYTF.

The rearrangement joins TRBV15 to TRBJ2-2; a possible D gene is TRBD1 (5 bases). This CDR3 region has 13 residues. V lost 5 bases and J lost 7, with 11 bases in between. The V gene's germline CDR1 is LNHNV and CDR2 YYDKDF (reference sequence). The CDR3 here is CATSGSRGGELFF. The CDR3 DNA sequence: TGTGCCACCAGCGGTAGTAGGGGCGGGGAGCTGTTTTTT.

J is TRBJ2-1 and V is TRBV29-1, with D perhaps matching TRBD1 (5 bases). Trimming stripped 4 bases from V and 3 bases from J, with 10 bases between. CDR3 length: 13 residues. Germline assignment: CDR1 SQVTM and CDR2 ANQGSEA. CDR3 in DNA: TGCAGCGTTGTGACAGCCTACTACAATGAGCAGTTCTTC. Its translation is CSVVTAYYNEQFF.

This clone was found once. CDR3 loop: CASSQLQGSNSPLHF. The CDR3 bases are TGCGCCAGCAGCCAGCTACAGGGGAGCAATTCACCCCTCCACTTT. The V gene is TRBV4-1, the J gene TRBJ1-6; 7 nucleotides align to TRBD1. Losses at the gene ends were 3 bases for V and 7 bases for J; bases not matched to a gene: 6. This CDR3 comprises 15 residues. Germline values: CDR1 MGHRA, CDR2 YSYEKL.

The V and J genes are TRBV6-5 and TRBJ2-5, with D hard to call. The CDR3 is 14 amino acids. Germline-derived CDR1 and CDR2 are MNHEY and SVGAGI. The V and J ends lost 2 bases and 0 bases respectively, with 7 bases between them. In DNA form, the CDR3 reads TGTGCCAGCAGTTACGTCGCAGACCAAGAGACCCAGTACTTC. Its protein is CASSYVADQETQYF.

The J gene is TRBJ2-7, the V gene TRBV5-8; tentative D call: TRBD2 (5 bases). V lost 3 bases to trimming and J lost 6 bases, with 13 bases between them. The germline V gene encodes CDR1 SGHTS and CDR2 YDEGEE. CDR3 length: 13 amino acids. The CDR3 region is CASSWSGIFEQYF. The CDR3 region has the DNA TGTGCCAGCAGCTGGAGCGGCATCTTCGAGCAGTACTTC.

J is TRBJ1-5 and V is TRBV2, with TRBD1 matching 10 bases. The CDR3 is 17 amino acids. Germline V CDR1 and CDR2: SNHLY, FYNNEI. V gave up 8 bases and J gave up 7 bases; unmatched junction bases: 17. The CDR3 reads CASYPGRTGGSPQPQHF. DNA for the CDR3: TGTGCCAGCTACCCAGGTCGGACAGGGGGTTCTCCCCAGCCCCAGCATTTT.

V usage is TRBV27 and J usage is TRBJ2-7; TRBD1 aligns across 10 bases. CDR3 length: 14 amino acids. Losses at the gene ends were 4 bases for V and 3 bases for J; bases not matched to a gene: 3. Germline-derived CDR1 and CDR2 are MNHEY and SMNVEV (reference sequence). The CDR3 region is CASSSRTGGYEQYF. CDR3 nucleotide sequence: TGTGCCAGCAGTTCCCGGACAGGGGGCTACGAGCAGTACTTC.

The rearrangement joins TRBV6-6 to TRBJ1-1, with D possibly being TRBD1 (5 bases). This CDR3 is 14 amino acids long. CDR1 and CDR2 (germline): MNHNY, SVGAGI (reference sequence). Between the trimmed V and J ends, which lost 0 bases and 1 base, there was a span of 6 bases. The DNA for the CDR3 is TGTGCCAGCAGTTACTCGACAGAGAACACTGAAGCTTTCTTT. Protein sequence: CASSYSTENTEAFF.

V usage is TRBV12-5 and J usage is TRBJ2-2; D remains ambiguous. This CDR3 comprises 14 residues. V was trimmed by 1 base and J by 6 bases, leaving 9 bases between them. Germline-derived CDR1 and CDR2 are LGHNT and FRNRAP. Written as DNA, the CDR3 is TGTGCTAGTGGTTTGGGACCAGGAGCCGGGGAGCTGTTTTTT. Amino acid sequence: CASGLGPGAGELFF.

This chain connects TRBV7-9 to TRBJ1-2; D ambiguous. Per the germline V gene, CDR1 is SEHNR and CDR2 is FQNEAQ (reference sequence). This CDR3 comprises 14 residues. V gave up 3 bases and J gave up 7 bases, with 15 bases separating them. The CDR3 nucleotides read TGTGCCAGCAGCTTCGTCGAGGGCGCCGGTGGCTACACCTTC. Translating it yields CASSFVEGAGGYTF.

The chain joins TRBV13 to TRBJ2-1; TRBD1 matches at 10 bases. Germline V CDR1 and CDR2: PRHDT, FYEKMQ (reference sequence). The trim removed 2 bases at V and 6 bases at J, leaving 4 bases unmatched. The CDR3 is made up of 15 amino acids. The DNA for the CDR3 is TGTGCCAGCAGCTTAAGAAGGACAGGGGGCAATGAGCAGTTCTTC. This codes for CASSLRRTGGNEQFF.

The CDR3 DNA sequence: TGTGCCAGCAGGTCTGGAGCGGGAGGTTTCGGTGAGCAGTACTTC. Protein: CASRSGAGGFGEQYF. The gene calls are TRBV28 and TRBJ2-7, with 9 bases that match TRBD2. The CDR3 has 15 amino acids. V trimming: 6 bases; J trimming: 7 bases; junction bases outside the gene matches: 13. Germline V gene sequence: CDR1 MDHEN, CDR2 SYDVKM.

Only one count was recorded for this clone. CDR3 in DNA: TGTGCCAGCGTCGGGAGGAACACTGAAGCTTTCTTT. As protein: CASVGRNTEAFF. The gene calls are TRBV27 and TRBJ1-1; D gene unclear. The CDR3 has 12 amino acids. Germline V gives CDR1 MNHEY, CDR2 SMNVEV (reference sequence). V lost 8 bases, J lost 1 base, and 8 bases lay in between.

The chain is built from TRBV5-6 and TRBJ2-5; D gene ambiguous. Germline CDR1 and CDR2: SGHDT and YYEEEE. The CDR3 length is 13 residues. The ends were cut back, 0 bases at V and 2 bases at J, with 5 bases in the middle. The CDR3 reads CASSLGQQETQYF. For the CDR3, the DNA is TGTGCCAGCAGCTTGGGGCAGCAAGAGACCCAGTACTTC.

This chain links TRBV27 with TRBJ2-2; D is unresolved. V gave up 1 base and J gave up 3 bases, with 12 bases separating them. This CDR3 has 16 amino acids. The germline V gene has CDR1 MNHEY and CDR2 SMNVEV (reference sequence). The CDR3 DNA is TGTGCCAGCAGTTTATGGTCCCGGTTGGACACCGGGGAGCTGTTTTTT. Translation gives CASSLWSRLDTGELFF.